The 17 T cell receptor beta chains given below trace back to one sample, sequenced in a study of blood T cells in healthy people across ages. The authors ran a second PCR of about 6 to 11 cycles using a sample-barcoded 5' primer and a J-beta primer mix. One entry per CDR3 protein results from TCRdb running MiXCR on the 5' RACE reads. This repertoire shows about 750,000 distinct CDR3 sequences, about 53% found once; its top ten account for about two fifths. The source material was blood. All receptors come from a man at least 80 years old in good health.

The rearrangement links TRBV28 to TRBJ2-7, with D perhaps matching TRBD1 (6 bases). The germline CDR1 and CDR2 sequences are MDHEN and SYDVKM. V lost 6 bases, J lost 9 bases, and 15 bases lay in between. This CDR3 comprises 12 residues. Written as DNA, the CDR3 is TGTGCCAGCAGCTTAGCCACGACAGGGCAGTACTTC. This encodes CASSLATTGQYF.

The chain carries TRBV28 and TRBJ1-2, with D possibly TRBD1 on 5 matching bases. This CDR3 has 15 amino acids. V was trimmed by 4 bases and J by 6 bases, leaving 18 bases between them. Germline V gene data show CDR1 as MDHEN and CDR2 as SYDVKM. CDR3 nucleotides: TGTGCCAGCAGTTCACCCTGGCGGGGGTGGGATGGCTACACCTTC. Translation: CASSSPWRGWDGYTF.

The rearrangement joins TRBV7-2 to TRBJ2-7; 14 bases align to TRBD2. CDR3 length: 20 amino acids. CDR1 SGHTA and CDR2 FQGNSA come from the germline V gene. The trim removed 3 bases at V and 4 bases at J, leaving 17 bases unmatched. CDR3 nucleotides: TGTGCCAGCAGCTTGGGGGAGTACACCGGGACTAGCGGGAGCCCGTACGAGCAGTACTTC. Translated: CASSLGEYTGTSGSPYEQYF.

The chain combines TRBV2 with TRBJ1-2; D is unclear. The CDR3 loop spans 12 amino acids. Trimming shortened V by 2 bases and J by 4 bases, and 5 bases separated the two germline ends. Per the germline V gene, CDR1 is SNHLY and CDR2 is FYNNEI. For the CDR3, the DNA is TGTGCCAGCAGTGAATGGTCCTATGGCTACACCTTC. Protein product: CASSEWSYGYTF.

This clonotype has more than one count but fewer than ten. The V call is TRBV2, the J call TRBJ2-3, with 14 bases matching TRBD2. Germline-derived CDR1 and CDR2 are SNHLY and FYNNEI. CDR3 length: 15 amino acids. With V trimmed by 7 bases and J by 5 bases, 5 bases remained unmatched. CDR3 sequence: CASTYGTSGRDTQYF. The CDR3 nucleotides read TGTGCCAGCACCTACGGGACTAGCGGGAGAGATACGCAGTATTTT.

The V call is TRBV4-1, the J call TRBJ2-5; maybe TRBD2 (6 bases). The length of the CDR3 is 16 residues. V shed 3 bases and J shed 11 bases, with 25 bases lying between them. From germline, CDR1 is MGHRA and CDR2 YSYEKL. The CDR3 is CASSQGEASEYNEQYF. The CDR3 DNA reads TGCGCCAGCAGCCAGGGTGAGGCTAGCGAGTACAATGAGCAGTACTTC.

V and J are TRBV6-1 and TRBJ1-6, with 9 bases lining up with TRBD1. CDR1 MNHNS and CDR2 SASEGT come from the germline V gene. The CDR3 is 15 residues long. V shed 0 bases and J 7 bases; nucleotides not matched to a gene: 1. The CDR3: CASSEATGGNSPLHF. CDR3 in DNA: TGTGCCAGCAGTGAAGCGACAGGGGGGAATTCACCCCTCCACTTT.

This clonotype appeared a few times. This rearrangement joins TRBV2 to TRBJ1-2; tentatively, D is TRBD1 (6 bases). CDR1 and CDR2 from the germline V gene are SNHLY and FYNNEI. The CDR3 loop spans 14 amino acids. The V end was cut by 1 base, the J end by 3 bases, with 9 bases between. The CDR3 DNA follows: TGTGCCAGCAGTGAAGGCAGGGGAGACTATGGCTACACCTTC. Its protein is CASSEGRGDYGYTF.

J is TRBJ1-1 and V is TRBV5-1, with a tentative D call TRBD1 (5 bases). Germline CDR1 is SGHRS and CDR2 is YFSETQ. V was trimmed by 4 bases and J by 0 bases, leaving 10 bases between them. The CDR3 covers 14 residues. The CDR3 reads CASSQGQMNTEAFF. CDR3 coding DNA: TGCGCCAGCAGCCAAGGACAAATGAACACTGAAGCTTTCTTT.

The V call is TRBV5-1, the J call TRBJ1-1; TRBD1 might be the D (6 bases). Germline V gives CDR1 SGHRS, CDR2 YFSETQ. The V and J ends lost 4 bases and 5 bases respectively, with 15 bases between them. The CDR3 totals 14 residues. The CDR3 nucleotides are TGCGCCAGCAGCATCGGACAGATGTGGACTGAAGCTTTCTTT. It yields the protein CASSIGQMWTEAFF.

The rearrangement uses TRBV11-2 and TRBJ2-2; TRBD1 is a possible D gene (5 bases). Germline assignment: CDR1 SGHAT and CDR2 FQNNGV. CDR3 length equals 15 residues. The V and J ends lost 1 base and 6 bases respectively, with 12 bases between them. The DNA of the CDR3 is TGTGCCAGCAGCTTAGGGGCGAAGGGGCCCGGGGAGCTGTTTTTT. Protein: CASSLGAKGPGELFF. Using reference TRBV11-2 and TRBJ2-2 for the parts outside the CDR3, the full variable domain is EAGVAQSPRYKIIEKRQSVAFWCNPISGHATLYWYQQILGQGPKLLIQFQNNGVVDDSQLPKDRFSAERLKGVDSTLKIQPAKLEDSAVYLCASSLGAKGPGELFFGEGSRLTVL.

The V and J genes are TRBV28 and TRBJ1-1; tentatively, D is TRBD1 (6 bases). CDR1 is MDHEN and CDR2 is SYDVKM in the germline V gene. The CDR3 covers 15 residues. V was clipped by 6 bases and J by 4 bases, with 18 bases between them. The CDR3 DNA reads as TGTGCCAGCAGCCACGGGGACACGGCGGGCACTGAAGCTTTCTTT. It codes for CASSHGDTAGTEAFF.

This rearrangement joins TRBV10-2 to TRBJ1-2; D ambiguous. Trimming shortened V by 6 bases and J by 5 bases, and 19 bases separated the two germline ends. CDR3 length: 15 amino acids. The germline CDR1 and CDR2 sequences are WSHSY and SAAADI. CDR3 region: CASRGNGVLGYGYTF. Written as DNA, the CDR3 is TGCGCCAGCAGGGGTAATGGGGTTTTGGGATATGGCTACACCTTC.

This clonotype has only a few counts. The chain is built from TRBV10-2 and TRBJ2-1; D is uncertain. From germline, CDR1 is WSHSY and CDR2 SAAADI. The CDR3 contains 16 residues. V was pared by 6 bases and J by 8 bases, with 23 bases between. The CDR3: CASRGPGQTLWDEQFF. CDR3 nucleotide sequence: TGCGCCAGCAGGGGTCCGGGTCAGACACTCTGGGATGAGCAGTTCTTC.

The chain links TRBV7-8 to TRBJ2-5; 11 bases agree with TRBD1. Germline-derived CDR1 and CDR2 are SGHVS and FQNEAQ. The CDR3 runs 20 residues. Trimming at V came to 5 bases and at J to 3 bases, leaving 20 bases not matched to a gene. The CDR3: CASSNPITGTGGVWEETQYF. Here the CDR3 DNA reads TGTGCCAGCAGCAATCCAATTACCGGGACAGGGGGTGTATGGGAAGAGACCCAGTACTTC.

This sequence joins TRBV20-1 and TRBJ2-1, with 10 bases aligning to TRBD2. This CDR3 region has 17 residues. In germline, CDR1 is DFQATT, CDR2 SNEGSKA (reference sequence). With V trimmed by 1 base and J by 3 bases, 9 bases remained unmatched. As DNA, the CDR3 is TGCAGTGCTAGAGTACGGCTAGCGGGAGCAAACTACAATGAGCAGTTCTTC. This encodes CSARVRLAGANYNEQFF.

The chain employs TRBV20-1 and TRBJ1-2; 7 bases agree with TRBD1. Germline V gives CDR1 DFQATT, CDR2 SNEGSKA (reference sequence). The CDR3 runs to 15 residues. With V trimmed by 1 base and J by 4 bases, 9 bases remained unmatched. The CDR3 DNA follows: TGCAGTGCTAGAGGAGGGCTTGACAGGGTCTATGGCTACACCTTC. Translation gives CSARGGLDRVYGYTF.